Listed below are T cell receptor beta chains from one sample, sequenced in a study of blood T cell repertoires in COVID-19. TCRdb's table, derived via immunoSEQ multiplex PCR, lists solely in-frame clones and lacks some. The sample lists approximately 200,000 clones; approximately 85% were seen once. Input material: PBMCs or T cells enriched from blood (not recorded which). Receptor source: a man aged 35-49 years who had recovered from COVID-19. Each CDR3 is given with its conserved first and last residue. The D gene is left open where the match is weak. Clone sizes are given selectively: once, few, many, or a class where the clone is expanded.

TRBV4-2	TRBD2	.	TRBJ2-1	TGTGCCAGCAGCCAAGAAACTAGCGGGAGGGCCAATGAGCAGTTCTTC	CASSQETSGRANEQFF
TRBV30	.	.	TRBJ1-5	TGTGCCTGGGCTCCGAGGGAAAATCAGCCCCAGCATTTT	CAWAPRENQPQHF
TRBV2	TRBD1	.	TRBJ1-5	TGTGCCAGCAGGCGGGACAGGGTGGGGCAGCCCCAGCATTTT	CASRRDRVGQPQHF
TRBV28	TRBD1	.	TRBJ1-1	TGTGCCAGCCTTGACAGGGGAATGAACACTGAAGCTTTCTTT	CASLDRGMNTEAFF
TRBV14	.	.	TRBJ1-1	TGTGCCGACCGACAGATCGGGCGGACTGAAGCTTTCTTT	CADRQIGRTEAFF
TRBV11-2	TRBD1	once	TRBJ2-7	TGTGCCAGCAGCTTCGGAGGACAGGGTGGCTACGAGCAGTACTTC	CASSFGGQGGYEQYF
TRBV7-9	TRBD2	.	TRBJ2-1	TGTGCCAGCAGCCTGGGAGGGACTAGCGGGAAATTAAATGAGCAGTTCTTC	CASSLGGTSGKLNEQFF
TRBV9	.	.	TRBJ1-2	TGTGCCAGCAGCCCCCAGGGGCAGCCCTTTCGCTACACCTTC	CASSPQGQPFRYTF
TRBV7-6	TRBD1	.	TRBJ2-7	TGTGCCAGCAGCTTAGACACAGGGGAATTGTCCTACGAGCAGTACTTC	CASSLDTGELSYEQYF
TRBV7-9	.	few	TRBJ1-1	TGTGCCAGCAACATAGAGGCTGTCACTGAAGCTTTCTTT	CASNIEAVTEAFF
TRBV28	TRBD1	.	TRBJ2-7	TGTGCCACTTGCGGACAGGGGATAACTTACGAGCAGTACTTC	CATCGQGITYEQYF
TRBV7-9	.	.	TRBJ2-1	TGTGCCAGCAGCCAACAGGGAGTTTCCCACAATGAGCAGTTCTTC	CASSQQGVSHNEQFF
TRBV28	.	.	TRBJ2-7	TGTGCCAGCAGTCCCGGACAGTCCTACGAGCAGTACTTC	CASSPGQSYEQYF
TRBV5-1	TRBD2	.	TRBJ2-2	TGCGCCAGCAGCCCTCACCGGGACTATACCACCGGGGAGCTGTTTTTT	CASSPHRDYTTGELFF
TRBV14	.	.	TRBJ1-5	TGTGCCAGCAGGAACAGACGGGGGACCGTGCAGCCCCAGCATTTT	CASRNRRGTVQPQHF
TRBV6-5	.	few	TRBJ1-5	TGTGCCAGCAGCCGCACAGTTAATTATCAGCCCCAGCATTTT	CASSRTVNYQPQHF
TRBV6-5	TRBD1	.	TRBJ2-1	TGTGCCAGCAGCCGGGACAGGGAGAATGAGCAGTTCTTC	CASSRDRENEQFF
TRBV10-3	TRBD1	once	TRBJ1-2	TGTGCCACCTTAACCACCGACAGGGTATTGAACTATGGCTACACCTTC	CATLTTDRVLNYGYTF
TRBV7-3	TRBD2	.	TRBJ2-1	TGTGCCAGCAGCTTAAGACTAGCGGGAACCTACAATGAGCAGTTCTTC	CASSLRLAGTYNEQFF
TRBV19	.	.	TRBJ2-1	TGTGCCAGTCAGTACAGGGCCTCGCGTGAGCAGTTCTTC	CASQYRASREQFF
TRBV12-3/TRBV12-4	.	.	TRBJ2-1	TGTGCCAGCACCCAGGGCGGGGTTGAGCAGTTCTTC	CASTQGGVEQFF
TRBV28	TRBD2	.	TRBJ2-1	TGTGCCAGCAAGTTCAGCGGGAGAGGTGAGCAGTTCTTC	CASKFSGRGEQFF
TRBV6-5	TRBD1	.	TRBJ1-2	TGTGCCAGCAGTCGGACAGGCGACTACGATGGCTACACCTTC	CASSRTGDYDGYTF
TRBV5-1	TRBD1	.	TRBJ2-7	TGCGCCAGCAGCACCGGGACAGGGACCTTTGAGCAGTACTTC	CASSTGTGTFEQYF
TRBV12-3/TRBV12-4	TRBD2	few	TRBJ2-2	TGTGCCAGAGGGGAGGGCGGGGAGCTGTTTTTT	CARGEGGELFF
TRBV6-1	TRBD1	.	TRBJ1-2	TGTGCCAGCAGTGAGGGACAGTTCTATGGCTACACCTTC	CASSEGQFYGYTF
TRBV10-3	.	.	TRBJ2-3	TGTGCCATCAGTGAGGGCCTAGACCCAAGCACAGATACGCAGTATTTT	CAISEGLDPSTDTQYF
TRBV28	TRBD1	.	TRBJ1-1	TGTGCCAGCAGTCCAGGGGGCAGGATGACTGAAGCTTTCTTT	CASSPGGRMTEAFF
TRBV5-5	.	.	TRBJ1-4	TGTGCCAGCAGCTTGGATGGGGTTATAAGGGGGTCTAATGAAAAACTGTTTTTT	CASSLDGVIRGSNEKLFF
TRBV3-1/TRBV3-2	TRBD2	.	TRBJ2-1	TGTGCCAGCACCCTACTAGCGGGGGGGAATGAGCAGTTCTTC	CASTLLAGGNEQFF
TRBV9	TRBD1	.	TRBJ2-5	TGTGCCAGCACATACAGGGGGCGGGAGACCCAGTACTTC	CASTYRGRETQYF
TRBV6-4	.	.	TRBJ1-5	TGTGCCAGCAGTGCCTATGGGGGGGATGGGCAGCCCCAGCATTTT	CASSAYGGDGQPQHF
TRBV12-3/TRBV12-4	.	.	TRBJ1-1	TGTGCCAGCAGCCGACAGCAGAACACTGAAGCTTTCTTT	CASSRQQNTEAFF
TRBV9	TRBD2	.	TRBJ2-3	TGTGCCAGCAGCGTAGTGGCTAGCGGGAATGGAGATACGCAGTATTTT	CASSVVASGNGDTQYF
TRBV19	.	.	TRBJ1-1	TGTGCCAGTAGTATAGGGTCTGTTCCTACTGTAAGCACTGAAGCTTTCTTT	CASSIGSVPTVSTEAFF
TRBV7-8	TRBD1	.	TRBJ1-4	TGTGCCAGCAGTCACAGGGGCACTAATGAAAAACTGTTTTTT	CASSHRGTNEKLFF
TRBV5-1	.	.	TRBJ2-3	TGCGCCAGCAGCTTGGGGACTAACGCCGCCTACCTCACAGATACGCAGTATTTT	CASSLGTNAAYLTDTQYF
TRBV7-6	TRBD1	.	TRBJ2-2	TGTGCCAGCCAGATACAGGGGAGGAACACCGGGGAGCTGTTTTTT	CASQIQGRNTGELFF
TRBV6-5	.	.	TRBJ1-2	TGTGCCAGCAGCCTAGGCTATGGCTACACCTTC	CASSLGYGYTF
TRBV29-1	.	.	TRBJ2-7	TGCAGCGTTGAAGACAGGATCGGCGAGCAGTACTTC	CSVEDRIGEQYF
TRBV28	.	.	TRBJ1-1	TGTGCCAGCAGTTTACCGGGGGGTGGCACTGAAGCTTTCTTT	CASSLPGGGTEAFF
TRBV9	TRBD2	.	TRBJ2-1	TGTGCCAGCAGCCTTACTAGCGGGACTTACAATGAGCAGTTCTTC	CASSLTSGTYNEQFF
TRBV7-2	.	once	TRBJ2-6	TGTGCCAGCAGCCCACAGGAAGCTGGGGCCAACGTCCTGACTTTC	CASSPQEAGANVLTF
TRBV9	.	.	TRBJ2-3	TGTGCCAGCAGCGTAGATTACTACCCCACAGATACGCAGTATTTT	CASSVDYYPTDTQYF
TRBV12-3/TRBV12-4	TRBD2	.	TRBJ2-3	TGTGCCACCGGGGGGGCGAACACAGATACGCAGTATTTT	CATGGANTDTQYF
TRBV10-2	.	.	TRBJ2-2	TGCGCCAGCAGTGAGAGGGGGAGACGCACCGGGGAGCTGTTTTTT	CASSERGRRTGELFF
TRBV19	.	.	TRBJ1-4	TGTGCCAGTAGTATAGGGGGGACTGCAACTAATGAAAAACTGTTTTTT	CASSIGGTATNEKLFF
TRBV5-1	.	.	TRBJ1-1	TGCGCCAGCAGGGGGGAGGGCACTGAAGCTTTCTTT	CASRGEGTEAFF
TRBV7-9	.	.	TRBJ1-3	TGTGCCAGCAGCTTAGCAAGCTTGGGGCAGGAGTACCTTGGAAACACCATATATTTT	CASSLASLGQEYLGNTIYF
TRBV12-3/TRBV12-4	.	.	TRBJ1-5	TGTGCCAGCAGTTTTTCGGGAAATCAGCCCCAGCATTTT	CASSFSGNQPQHF
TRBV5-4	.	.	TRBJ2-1	TGTGCCAGCAGCCCGGGGTCTCCGCCTAATGAGCAGTTCTTC	CASSPGSPPNEQFF
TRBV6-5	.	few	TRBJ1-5	TGTGCCAGCAGTACAGACCTTAGCAATCAGCCCCAGCATTTT	CASSTDLSNQPQHF
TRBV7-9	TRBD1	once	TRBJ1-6	TGTGCCAGCAGCCACGGACAGGGTGGGAATTCACCCCTCCACTTT	CASSHGQGGNSPLHF
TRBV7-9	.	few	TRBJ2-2	TGTGCCAGCAGCTTACAGTTGGGTTCGGGGGACACCGGGGAGCTGTTTTTT	CASSLQLGSGDTGELFF